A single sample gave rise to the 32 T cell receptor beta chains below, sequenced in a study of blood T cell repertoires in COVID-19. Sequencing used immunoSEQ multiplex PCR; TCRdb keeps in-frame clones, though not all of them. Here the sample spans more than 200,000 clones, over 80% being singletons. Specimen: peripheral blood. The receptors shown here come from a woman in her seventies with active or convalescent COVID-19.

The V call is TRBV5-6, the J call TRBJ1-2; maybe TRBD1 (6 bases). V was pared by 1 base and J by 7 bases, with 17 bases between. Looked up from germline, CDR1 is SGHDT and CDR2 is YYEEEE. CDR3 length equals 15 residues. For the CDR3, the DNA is TGTGCCAGCAGCTTGTGGACAGATGACCTCTCTGGCTACACCTTC. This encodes CASSLWTDDLSGYTF. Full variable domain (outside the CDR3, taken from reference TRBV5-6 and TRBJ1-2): DAGVTQSPTHLIKTRGQQVTLRCSPKSGHDTVSWYQQALGQGPQFIFQYYEEEERQRGNFPDRFSGHQFPNYSSELNVNALLLGDSALYLCASSLWTDDLSGYTFGSGTRLTVV.

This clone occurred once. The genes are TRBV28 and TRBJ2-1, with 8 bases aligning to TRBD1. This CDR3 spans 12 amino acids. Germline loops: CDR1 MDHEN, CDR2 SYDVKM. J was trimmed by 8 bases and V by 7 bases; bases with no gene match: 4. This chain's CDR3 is CASTRDRYEQFF. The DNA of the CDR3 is TGTGCCAGCACTAGGGACAGGTATGAGCAGTTCTTC.

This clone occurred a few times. The CDR3 DNA reads as TGTGCCAGCAGCTTAGCGCGGGGGGGCCGGTTGGAGCAGTACTTC. This sequence encodes CASSLARGGRLEQYF. The chain has TRBV7-2 and TRBJ2-7; 9 bases map to TRBD2. Germline V CDR1 and CDR2: SGHTA, FQGNSA. Losses at the gene ends were 0 bases for V and 7 bases for J; bases not matched to a gene: 7. The CDR3 spans 15 residues.

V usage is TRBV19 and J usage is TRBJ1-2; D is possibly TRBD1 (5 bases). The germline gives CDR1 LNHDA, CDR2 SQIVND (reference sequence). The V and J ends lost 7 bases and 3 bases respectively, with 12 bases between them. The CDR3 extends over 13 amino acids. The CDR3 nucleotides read TGTGCCAGTACCCAGGGTCCCCACTATGGCTACACCTTC. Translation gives CASTQGPHYGYTF.

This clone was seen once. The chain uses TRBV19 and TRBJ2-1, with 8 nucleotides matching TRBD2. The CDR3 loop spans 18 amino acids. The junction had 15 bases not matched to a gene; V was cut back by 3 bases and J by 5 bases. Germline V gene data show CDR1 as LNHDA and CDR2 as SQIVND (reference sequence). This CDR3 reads CASSMVGRGTSSHNEQFF. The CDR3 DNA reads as TGTGCCAGTAGTATGGTCGGAAGGGGGACTAGTAGCCACAATGAGCAGTTCTTC. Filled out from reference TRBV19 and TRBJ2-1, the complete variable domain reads DGGITQSPKYLFRKEGQNVTLSCEQNLNHDAMYWYRQDPGQGLRLIYYSQIVNDFQKGDIAEGYSVSREKKESFPLTVTSAQKNPTAFYLCASSMVGRGTSSHNEQFFGPGTRLTVL.

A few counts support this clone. CDR3 coding DNA: TGTGCCTGTACACTTCAGGGCCACTATGGCTACACCTTC. Its translation: CACTLQGHYGYTF. The chain uses TRBV30 and TRBJ1-2; tentative D call: TRBD1 (5 bases). The germline CDR1 and CDR2 sequences are GTSNPN and SVGIG (reference sequence). The CDR3 spans 13 residues. V dropped 6 bases and J dropped 3 bases, with 14 bases sitting between them.

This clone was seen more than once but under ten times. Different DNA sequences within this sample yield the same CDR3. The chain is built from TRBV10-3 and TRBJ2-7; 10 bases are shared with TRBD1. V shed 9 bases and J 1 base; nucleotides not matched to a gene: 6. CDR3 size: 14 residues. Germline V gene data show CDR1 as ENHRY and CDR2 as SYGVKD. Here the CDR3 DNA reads TGTGCCATTTCGGCGGGACAGGGGTCCTACGAGCAGTACTTC. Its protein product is CAISAGQGSYEQYF.

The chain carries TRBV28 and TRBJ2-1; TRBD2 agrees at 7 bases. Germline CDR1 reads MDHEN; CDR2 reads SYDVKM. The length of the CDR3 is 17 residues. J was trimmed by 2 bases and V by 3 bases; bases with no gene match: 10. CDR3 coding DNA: TGTGCCAGCAGTTTCCCCTGGGCGAGCGGGACCTACAATGAGCAGTTCTTC. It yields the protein CASSFPWASGTYNEQFF.

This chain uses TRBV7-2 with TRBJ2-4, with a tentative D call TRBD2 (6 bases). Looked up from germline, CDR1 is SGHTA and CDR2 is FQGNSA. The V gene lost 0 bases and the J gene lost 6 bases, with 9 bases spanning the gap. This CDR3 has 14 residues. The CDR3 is CASSLAPGGNIQYF. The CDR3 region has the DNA TGTGCCAGCAGCTTAGCCCCCGGGGGAAACATTCAGTACTTC.

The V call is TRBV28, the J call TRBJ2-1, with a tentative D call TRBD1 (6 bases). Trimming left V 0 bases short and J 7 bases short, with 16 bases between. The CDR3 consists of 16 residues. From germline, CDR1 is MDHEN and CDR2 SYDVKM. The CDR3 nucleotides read TGTGCCAGCAGTTTATGGAATCAAAGGGGGATTAATGAGCAGTTCTTC. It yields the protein CASSLWNQRGINEQFF.

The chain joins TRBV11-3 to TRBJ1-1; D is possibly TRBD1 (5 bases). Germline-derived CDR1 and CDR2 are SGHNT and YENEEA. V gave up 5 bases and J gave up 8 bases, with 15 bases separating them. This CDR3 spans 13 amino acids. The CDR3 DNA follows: TGTGCCAGCAGCGGGGACCCCGGGGGGGAAGCTTTCTTT. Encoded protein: CASSGDPGGEAFF. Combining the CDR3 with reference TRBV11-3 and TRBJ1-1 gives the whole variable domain EAGVVQSPRYKIIEKKQPVAFWCNPISGHNTLYWYLQNLGQGPELLIRYENEEAVDDSQLPKDRFSAERLKGVDSTLKIQPAELGDSAVYLCASSGDPGGEAFFGQGTRLTVV.

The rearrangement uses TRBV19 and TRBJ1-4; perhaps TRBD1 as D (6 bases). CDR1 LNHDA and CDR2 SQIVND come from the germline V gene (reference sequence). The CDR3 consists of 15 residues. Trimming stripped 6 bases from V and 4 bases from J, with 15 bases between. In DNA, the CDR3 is TGTGCCAGTAGGGGGGCGACGGCACATAATGAAAAACTGTTTTTT. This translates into CASRGATAHNEKLFF. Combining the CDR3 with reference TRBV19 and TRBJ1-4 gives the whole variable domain DGGITQSPKYLFRKEGQNVTLSCEQNLNHDAMYWYRQDPGQGLRLIYYSQIVNDFQKGDIAEGYSVSREKKESFPLTVTSAQKNPTAFYLCASRGATAHNEKLFFGSGTQLSVL.

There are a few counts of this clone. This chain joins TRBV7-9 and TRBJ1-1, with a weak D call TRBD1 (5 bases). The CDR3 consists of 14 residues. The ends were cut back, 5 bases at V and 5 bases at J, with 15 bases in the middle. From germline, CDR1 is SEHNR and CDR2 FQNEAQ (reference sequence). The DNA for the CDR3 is TGTGCCAGCAGCCCCCCGCCCGGGGGGACTGAAGCTTTCTTT. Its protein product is CASSPPPGGTEAFF.

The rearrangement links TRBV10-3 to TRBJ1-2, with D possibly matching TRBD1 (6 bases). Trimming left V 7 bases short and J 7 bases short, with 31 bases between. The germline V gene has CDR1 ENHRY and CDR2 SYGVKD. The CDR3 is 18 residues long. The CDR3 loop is CAITQRLQGGQGGSGYTF. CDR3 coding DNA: TGTGCCATCACTCAAAGGTTACAGGGTGGCCAGGGCGGTTCTGGCTACACCTTC.

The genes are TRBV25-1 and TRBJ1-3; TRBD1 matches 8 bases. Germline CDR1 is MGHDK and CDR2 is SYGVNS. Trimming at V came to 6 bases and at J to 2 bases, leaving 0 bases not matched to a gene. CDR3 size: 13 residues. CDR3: CASRQGAGNTIYF. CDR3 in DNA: TGTGCCAGCAGACAGGGGGCTGGAAACACCATATATTTT. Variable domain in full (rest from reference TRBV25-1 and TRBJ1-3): EADIYQTPRYLVIGTGKKITLECSQTMGHDKMYWYQQDPGMELHLIHYSYGVNSTEKGDLSSESTVSRIRTEHFPLTLESARPSHTSQYLCASRQGAGNTIYFGEGSWLTVV.

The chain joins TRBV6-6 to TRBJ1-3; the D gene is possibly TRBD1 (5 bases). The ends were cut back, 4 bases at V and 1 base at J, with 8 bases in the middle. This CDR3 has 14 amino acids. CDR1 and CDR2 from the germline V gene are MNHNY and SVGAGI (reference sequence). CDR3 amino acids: CASSSGESGNTIYF. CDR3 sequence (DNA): TGTGCCAGCAGTTCGGGGGAATCTGGAAACACCATATATTTT.

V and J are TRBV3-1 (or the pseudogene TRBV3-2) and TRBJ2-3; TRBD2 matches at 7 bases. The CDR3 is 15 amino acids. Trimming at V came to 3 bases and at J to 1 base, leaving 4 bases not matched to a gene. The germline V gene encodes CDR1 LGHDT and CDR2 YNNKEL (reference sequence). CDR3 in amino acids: CASSQLADRTDTQYF. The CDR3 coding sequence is TGTGCCAGCAGCCAGCTAGCGGACCGCACAGATACGCAGTATTTT.

CDR3 in DNA: TGTGCCATCAAGGAGGAGAACACTGAAGCTTTCTTT. Translated: CAIKEENTEAFF. The rearrangement links TRBV10-3 to TRBJ1-1; no clear D. Trimming shortened V by 7 bases and J by 1 base, and 7 bases separated the two germline ends. The germline gives CDR1 ENHRY, CDR2 SYGVKD. This CDR3 has 12 residues.

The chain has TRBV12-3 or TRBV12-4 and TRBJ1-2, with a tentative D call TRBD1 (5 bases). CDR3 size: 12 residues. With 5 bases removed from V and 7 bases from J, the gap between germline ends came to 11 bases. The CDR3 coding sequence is TGTGCCAGCAGTCAGGGAACGAGTGGCTACACCTTC. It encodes CASSQGTSGYTF.

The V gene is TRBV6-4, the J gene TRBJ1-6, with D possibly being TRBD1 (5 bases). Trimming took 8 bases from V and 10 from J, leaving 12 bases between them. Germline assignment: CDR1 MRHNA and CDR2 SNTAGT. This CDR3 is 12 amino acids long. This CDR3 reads CASVVGHSPLHF. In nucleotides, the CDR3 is TGTGCCAGCGTGGTAGGACACTCACCCCTCCACTTT.

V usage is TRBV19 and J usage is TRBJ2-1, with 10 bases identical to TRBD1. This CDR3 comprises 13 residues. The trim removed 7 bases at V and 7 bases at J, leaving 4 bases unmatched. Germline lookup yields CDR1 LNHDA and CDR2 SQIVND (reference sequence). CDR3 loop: CASKGTGVNEQFF. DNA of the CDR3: TGTGCCAGTAAGGGGACAGGGGTTAATGAGCAGTTCTTC.

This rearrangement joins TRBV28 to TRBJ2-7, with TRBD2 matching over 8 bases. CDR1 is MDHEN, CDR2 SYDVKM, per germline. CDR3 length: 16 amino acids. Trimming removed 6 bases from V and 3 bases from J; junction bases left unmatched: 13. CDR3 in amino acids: CASSRPLTSAYYEQYF. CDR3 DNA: TGTGCCAGCAGCCGCCCCCTGACTAGCGCCTACTACGAGCAGTACTTC. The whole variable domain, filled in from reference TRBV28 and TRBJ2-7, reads DVKVTQSSRYLVKRTGEKVFLECVQDMDHENMFWYRQDPGLGLRLIYFSYDVKMKEKGDIPEGYSVSREKKERFSLILESASTNQTSMYLCASSRPLTSAYYEQYFGPGTRLTVT.

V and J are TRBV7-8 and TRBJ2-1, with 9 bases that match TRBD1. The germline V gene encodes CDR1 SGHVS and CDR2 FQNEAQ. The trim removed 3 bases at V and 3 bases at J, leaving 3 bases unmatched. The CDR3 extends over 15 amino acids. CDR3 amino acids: CASSLGQGIYNEQFF. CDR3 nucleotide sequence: TGTGCCAGCAGCTTGGGACAGGGAATCTACAATGAGCAGTTCTTC.

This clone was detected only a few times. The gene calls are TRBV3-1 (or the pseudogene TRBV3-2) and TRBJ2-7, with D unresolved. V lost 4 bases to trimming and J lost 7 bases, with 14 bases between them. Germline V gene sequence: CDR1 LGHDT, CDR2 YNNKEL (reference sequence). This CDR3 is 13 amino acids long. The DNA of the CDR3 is TGTGCCAGCAGCCCAGGTCCCCAAAGAGAGCAGTACTTC. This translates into CASSPGPQREQYF.

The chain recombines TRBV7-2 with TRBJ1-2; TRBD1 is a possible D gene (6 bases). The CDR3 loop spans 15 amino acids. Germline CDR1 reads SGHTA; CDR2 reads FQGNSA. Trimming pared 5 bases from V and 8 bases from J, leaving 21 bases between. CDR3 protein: CASSRSGTPAGGYTF. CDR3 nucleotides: TGTGCCAGCAGCCGTTCCGGGACACCCGCCGGCGGCTACACCTTC.

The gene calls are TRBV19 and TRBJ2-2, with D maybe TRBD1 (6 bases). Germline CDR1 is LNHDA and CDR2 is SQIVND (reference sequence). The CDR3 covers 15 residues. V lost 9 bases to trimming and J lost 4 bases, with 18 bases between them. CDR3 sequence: CASHQGAGATGELFF. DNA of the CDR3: TGTGCCAGCCACCAAGGGGCAGGGGCCACCGGGGAGCTGTTTTTT.

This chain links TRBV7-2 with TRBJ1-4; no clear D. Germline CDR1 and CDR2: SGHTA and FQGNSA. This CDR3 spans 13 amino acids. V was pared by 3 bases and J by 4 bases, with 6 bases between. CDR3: CASSFSINEKLFF. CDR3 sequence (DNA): TGTGCCAGCAGCTTTTCAATTAATGAAAAACTGTTTTTT.

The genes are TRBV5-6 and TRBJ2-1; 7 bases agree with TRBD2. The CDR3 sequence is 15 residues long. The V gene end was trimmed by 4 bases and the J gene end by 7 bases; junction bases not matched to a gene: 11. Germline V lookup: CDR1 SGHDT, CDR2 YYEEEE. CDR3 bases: TGTGCCAGCAGCCTCCGGGGACTATTACTGAATGAGCAGTTCTTC. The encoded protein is CASSLRGLLLNEQFF.

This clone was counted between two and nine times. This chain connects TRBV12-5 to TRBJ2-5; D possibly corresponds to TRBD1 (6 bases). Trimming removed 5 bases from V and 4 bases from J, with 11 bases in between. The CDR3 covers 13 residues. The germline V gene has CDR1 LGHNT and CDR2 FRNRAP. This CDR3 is CASGRTGRETQYF. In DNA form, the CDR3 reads TGTGCTAGTGGTCGTACAGGGAGAGAGACCCAGTACTTC.

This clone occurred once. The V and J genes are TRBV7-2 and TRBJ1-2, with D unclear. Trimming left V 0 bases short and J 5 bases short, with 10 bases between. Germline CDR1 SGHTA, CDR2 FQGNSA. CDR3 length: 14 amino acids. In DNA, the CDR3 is TGTGCCAGCAGCTTAGCGCCGGGGTTATATGGCTACACCTTC. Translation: CASSLAPGLYGYTF.

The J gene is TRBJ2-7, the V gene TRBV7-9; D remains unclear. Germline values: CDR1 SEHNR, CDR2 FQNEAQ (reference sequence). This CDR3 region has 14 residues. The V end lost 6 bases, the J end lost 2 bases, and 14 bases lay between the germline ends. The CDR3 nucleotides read TGTGCCAGCAGATCTAGTTCGGGTCCCTACGAGCAGTACTTC. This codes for CASRSSSGPYEQYF. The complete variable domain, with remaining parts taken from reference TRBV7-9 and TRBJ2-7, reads DTGVSQNPRHKITKRGQNVTFRCDPISEHNRLYWYRQTLGQGPEFLTYFQNEAQLEKSRLLSDRFSAERPKGSFSTLEIQRTEQGDSAMYLCASRSSSGPYEQYFGPGTRLTVT.

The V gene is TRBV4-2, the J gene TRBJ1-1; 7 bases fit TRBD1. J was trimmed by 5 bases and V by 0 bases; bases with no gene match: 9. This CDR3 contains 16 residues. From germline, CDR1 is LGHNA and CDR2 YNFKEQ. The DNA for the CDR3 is TGTGCCAGCAGCCAAGATAGGGCCAGGGGGAATACTGAAGCTTTCTTT. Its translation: CASSQDRARGNTEAFF.